This TCR beta chain was documented in a study of beta chain features in type 1 diabetes. Study observations and caveats: TCRB CDR3s from Type 1 diabetes patients were moderately but significantly shorter in all four CD4+ subsets.

There are 13 residues in the CDR3. V lost 4 bases and J lost 6, with 9 bases in between. Germline assignment: CDR1 MGHRA and CDR2 YSYEKL. This clone was observed a handful of times. No antigen is known for it. TCRB transcripts that were expressed got sequenced, as all of the isolated RNA had been reverse transcribed. Assay: immunoSEQ multiplex PCR; the TCRdb copy retains only in-frame clones and omits some. The sample carries over 25,000 clones, roughly 45% recorded once. The clonotype was recovered from a man aged 30 to 45 with type 1 diabetes. The sample consisted of stem cell memory CD4+ T cells from blood. The chain recombines TRBV4-1 with TRBJ2-2; D is uncertain. The CDR3: CASSPMGPGELFF. Here the CDR3 DNA reads TGCGCCAGCAGCCCGATGGGCCCCGGGGAGCTGTTTTTT.